What follows is one T cell receptor (beta chain) and its context. What it binds is not known. The CDR3 has 14 residues. Germline CDR1 reads SGHTA; CDR2 reads FQGTGA. V shed 8 bases, J shed 5 bases, and the junction held 6 bases outside the gene matches. Within Nashville, Tennessee resided all donors, each a Caucasian adult. These data belong to a study of shared clonotypes between healthy human individuals. Turning to the study itself: Per donor, CD8 memory used one plate, CD8 naive used two, CD4 memory used three and CD4 naive used three. Study-level results: Among the subsets, naive ones generally showed larger estimated richness than memory ones. The diversity represented, both genetic and in exposure history, was limited by few donors.

Clones were sequenced by immunoSEQ multiplex PCR, and TCRdb holds only the in-frame ones, with some missing. The sample records approximately 1.4 million clones, nearly 99% being singletons. This chain links TRBV7-3 with TRBJ2-1; 10 bases fit TRBD2. The clonotype was recovered from a man in his thirties or forties in good health. The sample consisted of naive CD4+ T cells sorted from blood. Subset in this sample: CD45RA+ positively selected. CDR3 nucleotide sequence: TGTGCCAGCGCGCTAGCGGGAGTGAACAATGAGCAGTTCTTC. Translating it yields CASALAGVNNEQFF.